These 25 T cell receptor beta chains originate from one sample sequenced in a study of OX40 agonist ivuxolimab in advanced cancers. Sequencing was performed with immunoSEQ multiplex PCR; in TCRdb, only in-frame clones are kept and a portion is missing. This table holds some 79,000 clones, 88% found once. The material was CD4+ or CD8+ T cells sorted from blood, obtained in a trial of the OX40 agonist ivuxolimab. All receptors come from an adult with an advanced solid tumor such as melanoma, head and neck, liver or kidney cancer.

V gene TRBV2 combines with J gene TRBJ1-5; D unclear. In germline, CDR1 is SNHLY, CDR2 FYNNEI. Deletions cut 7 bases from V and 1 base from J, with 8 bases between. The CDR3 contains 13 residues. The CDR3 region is CASKIRSNQPQHF. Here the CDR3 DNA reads TGTGCCAGCAAAATAAGGAGCAATCAGCCCCAGCATTTT.

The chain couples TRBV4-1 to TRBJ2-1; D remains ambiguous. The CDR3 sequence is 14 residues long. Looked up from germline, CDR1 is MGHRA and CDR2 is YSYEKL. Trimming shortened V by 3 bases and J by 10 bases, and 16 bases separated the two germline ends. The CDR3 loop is CASSQWVRLGEQFF. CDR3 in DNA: TGCGCCAGCAGCCAGTGGGTGAGACTGGGGGAGCAGTTCTTC.

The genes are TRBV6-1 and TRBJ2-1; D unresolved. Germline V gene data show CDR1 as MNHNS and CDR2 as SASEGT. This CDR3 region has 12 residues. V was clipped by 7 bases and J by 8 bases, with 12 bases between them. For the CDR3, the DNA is TGTGCCAGCATGGTCAAAATGCATGAGCAGTTCTTC. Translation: CASMVKMHEQFF.

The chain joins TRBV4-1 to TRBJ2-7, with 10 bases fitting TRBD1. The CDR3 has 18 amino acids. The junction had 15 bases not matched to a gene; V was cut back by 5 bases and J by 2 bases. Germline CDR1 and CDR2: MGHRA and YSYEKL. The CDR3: CASSKGAAPGQGTYEQYF. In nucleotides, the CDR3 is TGCGCCAGCAGCAAGGGAGCCGCCCCGGGACAGGGGACCTACGAGCAGTACTTC.

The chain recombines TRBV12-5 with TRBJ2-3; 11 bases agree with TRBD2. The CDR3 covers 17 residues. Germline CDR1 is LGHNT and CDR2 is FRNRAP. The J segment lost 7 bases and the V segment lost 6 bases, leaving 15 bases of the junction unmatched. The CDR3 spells CASGVDTTSGNPNTQYF. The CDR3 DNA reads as TGTGCTAGTGGGGTGGACACGACTAGCGGGAATCCAAATACGCAGTATTTT.

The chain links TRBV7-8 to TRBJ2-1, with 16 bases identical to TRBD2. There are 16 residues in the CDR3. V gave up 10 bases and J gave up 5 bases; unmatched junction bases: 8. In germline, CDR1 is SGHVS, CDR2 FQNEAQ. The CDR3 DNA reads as TGTGCCACCGGGACTAGCGGGAGGGGAAGCAACAATGAGCAGTTCTTC. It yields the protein CATGTSGRGSNNEQFF.

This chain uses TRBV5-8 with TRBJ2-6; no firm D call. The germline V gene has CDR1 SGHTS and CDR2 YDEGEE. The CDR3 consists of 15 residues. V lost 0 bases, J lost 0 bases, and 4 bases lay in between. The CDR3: CASSLDVSGANVLTF. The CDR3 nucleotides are TGTGCCAGCAGCTTGGACGTCTCTGGGGCCAACGTCCTGACTTTC. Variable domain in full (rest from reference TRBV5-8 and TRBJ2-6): EAGVTQSPTHLIKTRGQQATLRCSPISGHTSVYWYQQALGLGLQFLLWYDEGEERNRGNFPPRFSGRQFPNYSSELNVNALELEDSALYLCASSLDVSGANVLTFGAGSRLTVL.

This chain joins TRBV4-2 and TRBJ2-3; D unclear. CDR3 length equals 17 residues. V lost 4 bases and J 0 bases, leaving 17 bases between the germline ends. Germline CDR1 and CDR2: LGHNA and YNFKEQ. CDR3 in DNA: TGTGCCAGCAGCCCTATTGATCGGACCATTAGCACAGATACGCAGTATTTT. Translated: CASSPIDRTISTDTQYF.

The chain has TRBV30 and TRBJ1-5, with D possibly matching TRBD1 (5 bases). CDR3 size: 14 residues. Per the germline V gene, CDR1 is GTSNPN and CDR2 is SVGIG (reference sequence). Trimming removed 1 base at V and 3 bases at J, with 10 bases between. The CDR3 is CAWSDRGPNQPQHF. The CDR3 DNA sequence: TGTGCCTGGAGTGACCGGGGACCCAATCAGCCCCAGCATTTT.

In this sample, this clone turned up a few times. In nucleotides, the CDR3 is TGTGCCAGCAGCCAGACTACCGGGACAGGCTATGGCTACACCTTC. Amino acid sequence: CASSQTTGTGYGYTF. The rearrangement links TRBV7-2 to TRBJ1-2, with TRBD1 matching over 8 bases. The junction had 9 bases not matched to a gene; V was cut back by 5 bases and J by 4 bases. Germline values: CDR1 SGHTA, CDR2 FQGNSA. CDR3 length: 15 amino acids. The full variable domain, in which reference TRBV7-2 and TRBJ1-2 provide the parts outside the CDR3, is GAGVSQSPSNKVTEKGKDVELRCDPISGHTALYWYRQSLGQGLEFLIYFQGNSAPDKSGLPSDRFSAERTGGSVSTLTIQRTQQEDSAVYLCASSQTTGTGYGYTFGSGTRLTVV.

Here the CDR3 reads CASSFNPSSYNEQFF. Written as DNA, the CDR3 is TGTGCCAGCAGCTTTAACCCGAGCTCCTACAATGAGCAGTTCTTC. V usage is TRBV7-8 and J usage is TRBJ2-1; D is unclear. Germline V CDR1 and CDR2: SGHVS, FQNEAQ. The CDR3 consists of 15 residues. The V gene lost 3 bases and the J gene lost 0 bases, with 9 bases spanning the gap.

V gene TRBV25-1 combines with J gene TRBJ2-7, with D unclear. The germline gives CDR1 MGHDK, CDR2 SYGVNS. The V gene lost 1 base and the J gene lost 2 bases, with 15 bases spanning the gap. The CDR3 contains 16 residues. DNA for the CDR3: TGTGCCAGCAGTGAATCTGGCGGTAACGGCGCCTACGAGCAGTACTTC. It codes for CASSESGGNGAYEQYF.

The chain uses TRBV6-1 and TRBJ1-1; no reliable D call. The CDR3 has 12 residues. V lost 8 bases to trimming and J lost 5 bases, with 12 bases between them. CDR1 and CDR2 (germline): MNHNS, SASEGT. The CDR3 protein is CASSRGGTEAFF. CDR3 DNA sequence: TGTGCCAGCTCTCGGGGAGGGACTGAAGCTTTCTTT.

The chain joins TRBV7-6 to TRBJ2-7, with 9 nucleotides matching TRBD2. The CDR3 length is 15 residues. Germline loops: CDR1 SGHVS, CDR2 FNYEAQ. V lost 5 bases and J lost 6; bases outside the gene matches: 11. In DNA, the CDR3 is TGTGCCAGCAGCACAAATAGCGGGAGCTTCGGCGAGCAGTACTTC. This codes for CASSTNSGSFGEQYF.

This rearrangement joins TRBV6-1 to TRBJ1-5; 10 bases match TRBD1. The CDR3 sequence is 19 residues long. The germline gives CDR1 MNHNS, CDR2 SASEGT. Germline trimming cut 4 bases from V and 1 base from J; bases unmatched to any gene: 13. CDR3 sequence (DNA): TGTGCCAGCAGTGGGCCGGGACAGGGGCTTTTGAAAAGCAATCAGCCCCAGCATTTT. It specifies CASSGPGQGLLKSNQPQHF.

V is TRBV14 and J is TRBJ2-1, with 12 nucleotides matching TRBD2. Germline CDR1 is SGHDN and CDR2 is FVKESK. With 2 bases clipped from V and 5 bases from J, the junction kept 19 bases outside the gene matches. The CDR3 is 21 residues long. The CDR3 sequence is CASSQSARGLAGGFAHNEQFF. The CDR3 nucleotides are TGTGCCAGCAGCCAATCCGCGCGGGGACTAGCGGGTGGTTTCGCCCACAATGAGCAGTTCTTC.

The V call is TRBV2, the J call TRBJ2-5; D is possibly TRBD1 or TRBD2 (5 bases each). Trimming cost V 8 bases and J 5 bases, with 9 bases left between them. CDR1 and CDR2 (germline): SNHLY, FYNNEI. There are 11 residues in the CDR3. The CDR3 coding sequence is TGTGCCAGCTCTGGGGGTGAGACCCAGTACTTC. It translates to CASSGGETQYF.

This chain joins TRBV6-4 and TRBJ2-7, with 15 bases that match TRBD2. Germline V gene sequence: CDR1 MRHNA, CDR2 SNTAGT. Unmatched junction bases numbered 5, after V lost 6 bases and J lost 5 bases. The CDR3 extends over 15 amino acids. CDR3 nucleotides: TGTGCCAGCAGAGTAGGACTAGCGGGAGGGCACGAGCAGTACTTC. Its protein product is CASRVGLAGGHEQYF.

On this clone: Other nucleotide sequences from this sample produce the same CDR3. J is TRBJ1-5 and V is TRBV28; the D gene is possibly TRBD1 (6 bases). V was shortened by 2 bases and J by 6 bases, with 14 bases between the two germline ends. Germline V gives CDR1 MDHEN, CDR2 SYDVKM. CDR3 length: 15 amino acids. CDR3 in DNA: TGTGCCAGCAGTTTAATGGGGGGAGGGGGTCAGCCCCAGCATTTT. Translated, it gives CASSLMGGGGQPQHF.

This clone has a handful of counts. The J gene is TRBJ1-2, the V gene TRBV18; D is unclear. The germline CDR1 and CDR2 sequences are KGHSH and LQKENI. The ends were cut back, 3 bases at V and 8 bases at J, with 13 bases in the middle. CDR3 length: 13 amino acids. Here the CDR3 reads CASSPIGRSGYTF. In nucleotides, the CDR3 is TGTGCCAGCTCACCGATCGGACGTAGCGGCTACACCTTC.

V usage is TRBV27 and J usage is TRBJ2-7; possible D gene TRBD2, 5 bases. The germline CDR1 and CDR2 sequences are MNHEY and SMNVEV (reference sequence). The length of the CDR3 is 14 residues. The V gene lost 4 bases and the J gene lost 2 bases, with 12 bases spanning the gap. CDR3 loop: CASSSRTLPYEQYF. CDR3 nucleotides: TGTGCCAGCAGTTCCCGGACTCTCCCCTACGAGCAGTACTTC.

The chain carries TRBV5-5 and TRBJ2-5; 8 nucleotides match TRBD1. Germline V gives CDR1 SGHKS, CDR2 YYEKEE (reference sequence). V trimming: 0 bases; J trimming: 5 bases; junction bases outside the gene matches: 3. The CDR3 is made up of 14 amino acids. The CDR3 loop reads CASSLAGGLETQYF. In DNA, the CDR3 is TGTGCCAGCAGCTTGGCAGGGGGCTTGGAGACCCAGTACTTC.

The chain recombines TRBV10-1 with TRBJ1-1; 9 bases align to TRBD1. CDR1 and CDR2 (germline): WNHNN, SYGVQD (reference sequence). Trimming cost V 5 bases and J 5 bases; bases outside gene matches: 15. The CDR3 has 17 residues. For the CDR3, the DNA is TGCGCCAGCAGTCCCGGACAGGGGATTTTCAGCTCAACTGAAGCTTTCTTT. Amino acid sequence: CASSPGQGIFSSTEAFF.

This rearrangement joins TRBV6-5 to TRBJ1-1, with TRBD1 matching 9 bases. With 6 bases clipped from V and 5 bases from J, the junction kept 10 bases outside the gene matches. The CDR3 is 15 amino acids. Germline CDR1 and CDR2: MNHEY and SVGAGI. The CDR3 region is CASSLQGAARTEAFF. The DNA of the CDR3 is TGTGCCAGCAGCTTACAGGGGGCGGCACGAACTGAAGCTTTCTTT.

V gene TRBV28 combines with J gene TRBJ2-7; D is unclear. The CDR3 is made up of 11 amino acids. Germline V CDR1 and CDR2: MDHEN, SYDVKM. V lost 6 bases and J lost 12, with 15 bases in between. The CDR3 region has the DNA TGTGCCAGCAGCCTAAAAGGGTTGTGGTACTTC. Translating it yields CASSLKGLWYF.